Shown below are 18 T cell receptor beta chains from a single sample sequenced in a study of blood T cell repertoires in COVID-19. TCRdb's copy holds only in-frame clones and misses some; the assay was immunoSEQ multiplex PCR. This table has under 300,000 clones, 81% appearing once. Source material: peripheral blood. The receptors were sampled from a woman aged 60-75 years with active or convalescent COVID-19.

This clone was picked up a small number of times. The chain links TRBV7-8 to TRBJ1-3; maybe TRBD1 (5 bases). V was clipped by 5 bases and J by 0 bases, with 11 bases between them. Looked up from germline, CDR1 is SGHVS and CDR2 is FQNEAQ. CDR3 length equals 15 residues. CDR3 nucleotides: TGTGCCAGCAGCGTAGGGACTTTCTCTGGAAACACCATATATTTT. Its protein product is CASSVGTFSGNTIYF.

The chain joins TRBV6-4 to TRBJ1-1; no firm D call. V dropped 5 bases and J dropped 6 bases, with 16 bases sitting between them. The CDR3 length is 14 residues. Germline V gene data show CDR1 as MRHNA and CDR2 as SNTAGT. CDR3 protein: CASSPEPGGSEAFF. As DNA, the CDR3 is TGTGCCAGCAGTCCCGAGCCGGGTGGTTCTGAAGCTTTCTTT.

The chain joins TRBV6-1 to TRBJ2-5; D perhaps matches TRBD1 (5 bases). This CDR3 region has 15 residues. With 0 bases removed from V and 4 bases from J, the gap between germline ends came to 12 bases. CDR1 and CDR2 from the germline V gene are MNHNS and SASEGT. In nucleotides, the CDR3 is TGTGCCAGCAGTGAAGCGAGCAGGGTTAGAGAGACCCAGTACTTC. Translating it yields CASSEASRVRETQYF.

The chain couples TRBV7-9 to TRBJ1-2, with D unresolved. The CDR3 is made up of 15 amino acids. The V gene lost 1 base and the J gene lost 7 bases, with 16 bases spanning the gap. Per the germline V gene, CDR1 is SEHNR and CDR2 is FQNEAQ (reference sequence). The CDR3 DNA sequence: TGTGCCAGCAGCTTAGGAGGCCGGGGAATGGGTGGCTACACCTTC. Its translation: CASSLGGRGMGGYTF.

CDR3 amino acids: CASSFLPTGGQPQHF. CDR3 bases: TGTGCCAGTAGTTTCCTACCGACAGGCGGTCAGCCCCAGCATTTT. The rearrangement uses TRBV19 and TRBJ1-5; TRBD1 might be the D (6 bases). Germline values: CDR1 LNHDA, CDR2 SQIVND (reference sequence). The V gene lost 5 bases and the J gene lost 6 bases, with 17 bases spanning the gap. The CDR3 extends over 15 amino acids. Looking up the rest from reference TRBV19 and TRBJ1-5 gives the full variable domain: DGGITQSPKYLFRKEGQNVTLSCEQNLNHDAMYWYRQDPGQGLRLIYYSQIVNDFQKGDIAEGYSVSREKKESFPLTVTSAQKNPTAFYLCASSFLPTGGQPQHFGDGTRLSIL.

This sequence joins TRBV29-1 and TRBJ2-4; D is ambiguous. V lost 3 bases and J 4 bases, leaving 10 bases between the germline ends. The CDR3 is made up of 13 amino acids. Germline values: CDR1 SQVTM, CDR2 ANQGSEA. The CDR3 DNA is TGCAGCGTTGACCCCCTGCAGAAAAACATTCAGTACTTC. Its protein product is CSVDPLQKNIQYF.

V and J are TRBV2 and TRBJ2-4; 10 nucleotides match TRBD1. V lost 5 bases and J lost 9; bases outside the gene matches: 4. Germline CDR1 is SNHLY and CDR2 is FYNNEI. The length of the CDR3 is 13 residues. In DNA, the CDR3 is TGTGCCAGCAGTTCGGGACAGGGGTTCATTCAGTACTTC. Protein sequence: CASSSGQGFIQYF.

The genes are TRBV7-8 and TRBJ2-1; 7 bases line up with TRBD2. The CDR3 has 15 amino acids. J was trimmed by 1 base and V by 5 bases; bases with no gene match: 5. From germline, CDR1 is SGHVS and CDR2 FQNEAQ. In DNA form, the CDR3 reads TGTGCCAGCAGCAGGGAGGGTTTATCCTACAATGAGCAGTTCTTC. This translates into CASSREGLSYNEQFF.

This rearrangement joins TRBV7-3 to TRBJ2-7, with 9 bases fitting TRBD1. This CDR3 is built from 15 residues. After removal of 5 bases from V and 4 bases from J, the junction contained 9 bases not matched to a gene. Looked up from germline, CDR1 is SGHTA and CDR2 is FQGTGA. The CDR3 loop is CASSPIRDRAYEQYF. CDR3 bases: TGTGCCAGCAGCCCCATACGGGACAGGGCGTACGAGCAGTACTTC.

This chain uses TRBV5-4 with TRBJ2-5, with 12 bases lining up with TRBD2. Germline V lookup: CDR1 SGHNT, CDR2 YYREEE (reference sequence). The CDR3 is made up of 18 amino acids. V shed 1 base and J 2 bases; nucleotides not matched to a gene: 9. The CDR3 loop is CASSLPPLTSGGQETQYF. The CDR3 coding sequence is TGTGCCAGCAGCTTGCCCCCATTAACTAGCGGGGGGCAAGAGACCCAGTACTTC.

V and J are TRBV21-1 and TRBJ2-6; the table's D call, TRBD2, was not checked against the DNA. TRBV21-1 has pseudogene status. The CDR3 contains 19 residues. This chain's CDR3 is CASSKPRRGASSGANVLTF. CDR3 sequence (DNA): TGTGCCAGCAGCAAACCTCGGCGGGGGGCCAGCTCTGGGGCCAACGTCCTGACTTTC.

A single count supports this clone. CDR3 coding DNA: TGTGCCAGTAGTATTTGGACAGGGGCCTTCAACATGCCCCAGCATTTT. As protein: CASSIWTGAFNMPQHF. The gene calls are TRBV19 and TRBJ1-5; 9 bases map to TRBD1. The CDR3 runs to 16 residues. The V segment lost 3 bases and the J segment 9 bases; nucleotides outside the gene matches: 12. Germline lookup yields CDR1 LNHDA and CDR2 SQIVND (reference sequence).

The rearrangement uses TRBV14 and TRBJ1-2, with TRBD1 as a possible D gene (5 bases). The germline gives CDR1 SGHDN, CDR2 FVKESK. V lost 3 bases and J 7 bases, leaving 6 bases between the germline ends. The CDR3 contains 11 residues. CDR3 region: CASSQGGGYTF. Written as DNA, the CDR3 is TGTGCCAGCAGCCAGGGGGGTGGCTACACCTTC.

This clone showed up just once. The rearrangement joins TRBV27 to TRBJ1-5; no clear D. V was pared by 5 bases and J by 0 bases, with 5 bases between. This CDR3 is 13 amino acids long. In germline, CDR1 is MNHEY, CDR2 SMNVEV (reference sequence). This chain's CDR3 is CASSAYSNQPQHF. CDR3 bases: TGTGCCAGCAGTGCCTATAGCAATCAGCCCCAGCATTTT.

The rearrangement joins TRBV5-1 to TRBJ2-7, with a possible D match to TRBD1 (5 bases). V lost 0 bases to trimming and J lost 5 bases, with 12 bases between them. The CDR3 consists of 14 residues. In germline, CDR1 is SGHRS, CDR2 YFSETQ. Written as DNA, the CDR3 is TGCGCCAGCAGCTTGGATTCAGGGATCGACGAGCAGTACTTC. As protein: CASSLDSGIDEQYF.

J is TRBJ2-7 and V is TRBV14; unclear D gene. Germline V lookup: CDR1 SGHDN, CDR2 FVKESK. The CDR3 runs to 13 residues. The germline V and J ends were trimmed by 7 bases and 4 bases, with 14 bases remaining between them. The CDR3 region is CASTDDIRYEQYF. In DNA form, the CDR3 reads TGTGCCAGCACCGACGACATTCGGTACGAGCAGTACTTC.

The V gene is TRBV27, the J gene TRBJ1-1; a possible D gene is TRBD1 (5 bases). The CDR3 is made up of 16 amino acids. Germline V gene data show CDR1 as MNHEY and CDR2 as SMNVEV (reference sequence). V lost 6 bases and J 0 bases, leaving 17 bases between the germline ends. The CDR3 sequence is CASRPFGGNMNTEAFF. DNA for the CDR3: TGTGCCAGCAGACCCTTCGGGGGAAATATGAACACTGAAGCTTTCTTT.

This chain's CDR3 is CASTWGTGDNQPQHF. CDR3 sequence (DNA): TGTGCCAGCACCTGGGGGACAGGGGATAATCAGCCCCAGCATTTT. This chain joins TRBV5-6 and TRBJ1-5; 10 bases are a match to TRBD1. Germline V gene data show CDR1 as SGHDT and CDR2 as YYEEEE. Trimming at V came to 6 bases and at J to 4 bases, leaving 7 bases not matched to a gene. The CDR3 loop spans 15 amino acids.